One sample yielded the 26 T cell receptor beta chains listed below, sequenced in a study of CD8+ T cells in alopecia areata. Extraction and reverse transcription of RNA yielded cDNA as the sequencing template. Sequenced by immunoSEQ multiplex PCR; TCRdb stores in-frame clones only, minus some. In the table there are about 190,000 clones, 60% of which are singletons. Treatment noted: oral pan-JAK inhibitor, 5-10 mg twice daily. The specimen was CD4+ T cells sorted from blood, collected at week 24, from a patient treated with tofacitinib. The receptor source for this set is a human donor with alopecia areata.

The chain links TRBV29-1 to TRBJ2-7; no clear D gene. Germline CDR1 is SQVTM and CDR2 is ANQGSEA. The CDR3 runs 11 residues. The ends were cut back, 7 bases at V and 5 bases at J, with 12 bases in the middle. The CDR3: CSAERGHEQYF. The CDR3 region has the DNA TGCAGCGCAGAACGAGGCCACGAGCAGTACTTC.

V and J are TRBV5-1 and TRBJ2-3; the D gene is possibly TRBD2 (5 bases). The germline V gene has CDR1 SGHRS and CDR2 YFSETQ. The CDR3 runs 13 residues. Trimming took 5 bases from V and 4 from J, leaving 11 bases between them. CDR3 sequence reads: CASRAAEADTQYF. The CDR3 region has the DNA TGCGCCAGCAGAGCTGCGGAGGCAGATACGCAGTATTTT.

The chain combines TRBV10-3 with TRBJ2-1; 8 positions agree with TRBD2. V was pared by 4 bases and J by 5 bases, with 13 bases of the junction left unmatched. Germline-derived CDR1 and CDR2 are ENHRY and SYGVKD. The CDR3 spans 17 residues. The DNA for the CDR3 is TGTGCCATCAGTGGATTAAGCGGGGGCACCACGAACAATGAGCAGTTCTTC. Translated, it gives CAISGLSGGTTNNEQFF.

V is TRBV5-8 and J is TRBJ2-7; D uncertain. Looked up from germline, CDR1 is SGHTS and CDR2 is YDEGEE. Between the trimmed V and J ends, which lost 0 bases and 7 bases, there was a span of 11 bases. This CDR3 is built from 13 residues. CDR3 nucleotides: TGTGCCAGCAGCTTGGGAATTAACGGAGAGCAGTACTTC. Protein product: CASSLGINGEQYF.

Only a few counts were recorded for this clone. The rearrangement links TRBV19 to TRBJ1-5; TRBD1 might be the D (5 bases). The CDR3 totals 15 residues. Trimming cost V 5 bases and J 0 bases, with 11 bases left between them. CDR1 is LNHDA, CDR2 SQIVND, per germline (reference sequence). The CDR3 DNA sequence: TGTGCCAGTAGTGGGGGAATTCATAGCAATCAGCCCCAGCATTTT. Residues: CASSGGIHSNQPQHF. Drawing the rest from reference TRBV19 and TRBJ1-5, the complete variable domain is DGGITQSPKYLFRKEGQNVTLSCEQNLNHDAMYWYRQDPGQGLRLIYYSQIVNDFQKGDIAEGYSVSREKKESFPLTVTSAQKNPTAFYLCASSGGIHSNQPQHFGDGTRLSIL.

This clone was seen a few times. The chain has TRBV18 and TRBJ2-1, with 8 bases fitting TRBD1. The CDR3 is made up of 15 amino acids. V was clipped by 5 bases and J by 3 bases; unmatched bases: 6. Germline lookup yields CDR1 KGHSH and CDR2 LQKENI. The chain's CDR3 is CASSYQGASYNEQFF. The CDR3 DNA reads as TGTGCCAGCTCATACCAGGGGGCAAGCTACAATGAGCAGTTCTTC.

The CDR3 DNA reads as TGTGCCAGCAGCGCCGGACAGGGGCTTCGGAACACTGAAGCTTTCTTT. This sequence encodes CASSAGQGLRNTEAFF. The chain combines TRBV9 with TRBJ1-1, with 9 positions matching TRBD1. V lost 3 bases and J lost 1; bases outside the gene matches: 7. Germline CDR1 is SGDLS and CDR2 is YYNGEE. The CDR3 is 16 residues long. The full variable domain, completed using reference TRBV9 and TRBJ1-1, is DSGVTQTPKHLITATGQRVTLRCSPRSGDLSVYWYQQSLDQGLQFLIQYYNGEERAKGNILERFSAQQFPDLHSELNLSSLELGDSALYFCASSAGQGLRNTEAFFGQGTRLTVV.

The chain is built from TRBV4-3 and TRBJ2-5; D unresolved. This CDR3 region has 13 residues. Trimming removed 3 bases from V and 0 bases from J, with 5 bases in between. The germline V gene has CDR1 LGHNA and CDR2 YSLEER. The CDR3 loop reads CASSHLYQETQYF. Here the CDR3 DNA reads TGCGCCAGCAGCCATCTGTACCAAGAGACCCAGTACTTC.

V gene TRBV11-2 combines with J gene TRBJ2-6; TRBD1 is a possible D gene (7 bases). The CDR3 runs 17 residues. The V end was cut by 5 bases, the J end by 2 bases, with 16 bases between. Germline CDR1 and CDR2: SGHAT and FQNNGV. The chain's CDR3 is CASSASDRVPGANVLTF. CDR3 in DNA: TGTGCCAGCAGCGCTAGCGACAGGGTTCCTGGGGCCAACGTCCTGACTTTC.

The chain carries TRBV7-2 and TRBJ2-3, with 9 bases lining up with TRBD2. The length of the CDR3 is 15 residues. Per germline, CDR1 SGHTA and CDR2 FQGNSA. V shed 5 bases, J shed 3 bases, and the junction held 6 bases outside the gene matches. The CDR3 loop reads CASSRSGGLTDTQYF. DNA of the CDR3: TGTGCCAGCAGCAGAAGCGGGGGGTTAACAGATACGCAGTATTTT.

This clone was picked up a small number of times. This chain connects TRBV30 to TRBJ1-2; the D is unclear. V was pared by 1 base and J by 6 bases, with 9 bases between. CDR1 GTSNPN and CDR2 SVGIG come from the germline V gene (reference sequence). This CDR3 has 12 amino acids. Here the CDR3 DNA reads TGTGCCTGGAGTGCGATGTTGGATGGCTACACCTTC. It yields the protein CAWSAMLDGYTF.

The J gene is TRBJ1-1, the V gene TRBV15; no clear D gene. In germline, CDR1 is LNHNV, CDR2 YYDKDF (reference sequence). With 1 base removed from V and 0 bases from J, the gap between germline ends came to 15 bases. The CDR3 has 17 residues. As DNA, the CDR3 is TGTGCCACCAGCAGAGGGATCCTGGGAGGTTTGAACACTGAAGCTTTCTTT. This gives the protein CATSRGILGGLNTEAFF.

This clone has just a few counts. The genes are TRBV29-1 and TRBJ2-1, with 8 bases matching TRBD2. V lost 7 bases to trimming and J lost 7 bases; unmatched junction nucleotides: 12. The CDR3 runs 14 residues. Germline assignment: CDR1 SQVTM and CDR2 ANQGSEA. The CDR3 DNA reads as TGCAGCGCTAGACTAGCGACTGAGGGGAATGAGCAGTTCTTC. Translating it yields CSARLATEGNEQFF.

CDR3 amino acids: CSVPGTENEKLFF. The DNA of the CDR3 is TGCAGCGTCCCCGGGACAGAGAATGAAAAACTGTTTTTT. The J gene is TRBJ1-4, the V gene TRBV29-1; 7 bases match TRBD1. Losses at the gene ends were 6 bases for V and 5 bases for J; bases not matched to a gene: 6. CDR1 and CDR2 from the germline V gene are SQVTM and ANQGSEA. The CDR3 has 13 residues. The whole variable domain, filled in from reference TRBV29-1 and TRBJ1-4, reads SAVISQKPSRDICQRGTSLTIQCQVDSQVTMMFWYRQQPGQSLTLIATANQGSEATYESGFVIDKFPISRPNLTFSTLTVSNMSPEDSSIYLCSVPGTENEKLFFGSGTQLSVL.

The J gene is TRBJ1-2, the V gene TRBV6-1; D is unclear. CDR3 length equals 14 residues. The germline V gene has CDR1 MNHNS and CDR2 SASEGT. V was clipped by 6 bases and J by 0 bases, with 11 bases between them. The CDR3 loop reads CASSRHDTNYGYTF. The CDR3 nucleotides read TGTGCCAGCAGCCGACACGACACTAACTATGGCTACACCTTC.

The V call is TRBV2, the J call TRBJ2-1; tentatively, D is TRBD1 (6 bases). The CDR3 is made up of 14 amino acids. CDR1 SNHLY and CDR2 FYNNEI come from the germline V gene. The V gene lost 6 bases and the J gene lost 0 bases, with 9 bases spanning the gap. The CDR3 DNA sequence: TGTGCCAGCAGAACAGGGAGCTCCTACAATGAGCAGTTCTTC. The encoded protein is CASRTGSSYNEQFF.

This clone came up a few times. V usage is TRBV18 and J usage is TRBJ2-1; 8 bases map to TRBD2. Trimming at V came to 3 bases and at J to 6 bases, leaving 7 bases not matched to a gene. This CDR3 is 15 amino acids long. The V gene's germline CDR1 is KGHSH and CDR2 LQKENI. This chain's CDR3 is CASSPDGGAINEQFF. CDR3 DNA: TGTGCCAGCTCACCCGACGGGGGGGCCATCAATGAGCAGTTCTTC.

The rearrangement joins TRBV5-1 to TRBJ2-3, with TRBD2 matching over 8 bases. Germline CDR1 and CDR2: SGHRS and YFSETQ. The ends lost 3 bases at V and 2 bases at J; junction bases unmatched: 11. This CDR3 spans 17 amino acids. The CDR3 spells CASSYRSGGRATDTQYF. The CDR3 DNA follows: TGCGCCAGCAGCTACCGAAGCGGGGGTCGAGCCACAGATACGCAGTATTTT.

The chain employs TRBV7-2 and TRBJ1-5; no reliable D call. The CDR3 consists of 14 residues. The V gene's germline CDR1 is SGHTA and CDR2 FQGNSA. Deletions cut 5 bases from V and 1 base from J, with 9 bases between. CDR3 amino acids: CASSPDGSNQPQHF. DNA of the CDR3: TGTGCCAGCAGCCCGGACGGGAGCAATCAGCCCCAGCATTTT.

This clone was found once. The V and J genes are TRBV2 and TRBJ2-5; unclear D gene. The V end was cut by 5 bases, the J end by 7 bases, with 14 bases between. Germline CDR1 and CDR2: SNHLY and FYNNEI. This CDR3 contains 13 residues. The CDR3 is CASSFDPSLTQYF. Here the CDR3 DNA reads TGTGCCAGCAGTTTCGACCCAAGTTTGACCCAGTACTTC.

The CDR3 DNA follows: TGTGCCAGCAGCTTGGGTTTCGTTGAAGCTTTCTTT. This encodes CASSLGFVEAFF. V and J are TRBV7-8 and TRBJ1-1; D gene unclear. The CDR3 length is 12 residues. Germline loops: CDR1 SGHVS, CDR2 FQNEAQ. V lost 3 bases and J lost 7, with 9 bases in between.

This clone came up a few times. This chain links TRBV5-4 with TRBJ1-1; D gene unclear. V was cut by 3 bases and J by 0 bases, with 12 bases left in between. The CDR3 consists of 15 residues. The germline V gene encodes CDR1 SGHNT and CDR2 YYREEE (reference sequence). CDR3 sequence reads: CASSSRATMNTEAFF. The CDR3 nucleotides read TGTGCCAGCAGCTCTCGGGCAACGATGAACACTGAAGCTTTCTTT.

V gene TRBV25-1 combines with J gene TRBJ1-5; the match to TRBD1 covers 8 bases. The V gene's germline CDR1 is MGHDK and CDR2 SYGVNS. V lost 8 bases, J lost 5 bases, and 11 bases stayed unmatched. This CDR3 spans 15 amino acids. CDR3 in amino acids: CASSAVGTGDQPQHF. The CDR3, as DNA: TGTGCCAGCTCCGCGGTTGGGACAGGAGATCAGCCCCAGCATTTT.

The chain uses TRBV6-6 and TRBJ2-3; D not certain. Trimming removed 5 bases from V and 3 bases from J, with 6 bases in between. Germline lookup yields CDR1 MNHNY and CDR2 SVGAGI (reference sequence). This CDR3 spans 12 amino acids. This CDR3 reads CASSKQTDTQYF. CDR3 coding DNA: TGTGCCAGCAGTAAGCAGACAGATACGCAGTATTTT.

The chain employs TRBV29-1 and TRBJ1-2, with D maybe TRBD1 (6 bases). The CDR3 runs to 17 residues. The germline V gene has CDR1 SQVTM and CDR2 ANQGSEA. V was shortened by 3 bases and J by 1 base, with 21 bases between the two germline ends. The DNA for the CDR3 is TGCAGCGTTGAGGTCTCTTCCGACAGGATTGTTAACTATGGCTACACCTTC. The encoded protein is CSVEVSSDRIVNYGYTF.

The chain links TRBV2 to TRBJ2-3; possible D gene TRBD2, 6 bases. The V end lost 7 bases, the J end lost 4 bases, and 15 bases lay between the germline ends. This CDR3 contains 14 residues. The V gene's germline CDR1 is SNHLY and CDR2 FYNNEI. CDR3 bases: TGTGCCAGCAATGACCCGGGGGTAGCAGATACGCAGTATTTT. Encoded protein: CASNDPGVADTQYF.